Listed here are 29 T cell receptor beta chains from one sample, sequenced in a study of regulatory T cells in long-lasting Graves disease. Arm-PCR of CDR3 regions and iRepertoire HTBI primers were the basis on which TCR beta libraries were built. MiXCR was run by TCRdb on the multiplex PCR reads, yielding one entry per CDR3 protein. The sample lists 250,000 or so distinct CDR3 sequences, 20% to 25% occurring once. Time point here: newly diagnosed GD, antithyroid drugs for less than 3 months. Extracted PBMC RNA gave rise to the TCR library. This sample comprised peripheral blood mononuclear cells (PBMCs), obtained at new diagnosis, from a patient treated with antithyroid drugs. The receptors come from a female donor with Graves disease.

In its sample, this clonotype was seen a few times. The chain carries TRBV2 and TRBJ2-3; 8 bases are a match to TRBD2. The CDR3 covers 15 residues. CDR1 and CDR2 from the germline V gene are SNHLY and FYNNEI. The trim removed 6 bases at V and 2 bases at J, leaving 7 bases unmatched. The CDR3 DNA follows: TGTGCCAGCAGAGTAACTAGCGGACACACAGATACGCAGTATTTT. Its translation is CASRVTSGHTDTQYF.

There are a few counts of this clonotype. This chain uses TRBV14 with TRBJ2-2; D is ambiguous. Trimming removed 0 bases from V and 4 bases from J, with 6 bases in between. Per the germline V gene, CDR1 is SGHDN and CDR2 is FVKESK. There are 14 residues in the CDR3. The CDR3 coding sequence is TGTGCCAGCAGCCAAGAAGCTCCCACCGGGGAGCTGTTTTTT. Translation gives CASSQEAPTGELFF.

In this sample, this clonotype turned up many times. The chain combines TRBV12-3 or TRBV12-4 with TRBJ2-5; 7 nucleotides align to TRBD1. The CDR3 contains 14 residues. V lost 5 bases and J lost 2; bases outside the gene matches: 5. As DNA, the CDR3 is TGTGCCAGCAGTCCTGTGACAGGGCAAGAGACCCAGTACTTC. This encodes CASSPVTGQETQYF.

In its sample, this clonotype was seen many times. The chain couples TRBV11-3 to TRBJ2-1; 11 bases map to TRBD1. The V gene's germline CDR1 is SGHNT and CDR2 YENEEA. The CDR3 has 15 amino acids. The V segment lost 4 bases and the J segment 7 bases; nucleotides outside the gene matches: 6. CDR3 bases: TGTGCCAGCAGCTGGACAGGGGGCGCTGGGAATGAGCAGTTCTTC. Its protein is CASSWTGGAGNEQFF.

The sample holds many counts of this clonotype. The genes are TRBV2 and TRBJ2-5, with 7 bases aligning to TRBD2. This CDR3 is 14 amino acids long. Per germline, CDR1 SNHLY and CDR2 FYNNEI. The V gene end was trimmed by 3 bases and the J gene end by 5 bases; junction bases not matched to a gene: 6. Here the CDR3 reads CASSELAGGETQYF. For the CDR3, the DNA is TGTGCCAGCAGTGAGTTAGCCGGGGGGGAGACCCAGTACTTC.

Ten or more counts support this clonotype. The J gene is TRBJ2-1, the V gene TRBV7-2, with D perhaps assigned TRBD1 or TRBD2 (5 bases each). Germline assignment: CDR1 SGHTA and CDR2 FQGNSA. This CDR3 region has 15 residues. V lost 5 bases and J lost 3, with 14 bases in between. CDR3 in amino acids: CASSQPGTHYNEQFF. The CDR3 DNA reads TGTGCCAGCAGCCAGCCCGGGACCCACTACAATGAGCAGTTCTTC.

Ten or more counts support this clonotype. The rearrangement joins TRBV28 to TRBJ2-1, with D perhaps matching TRBD1 or TRBD2 (5 bases each). Germline V gives CDR1 MDHEN, CDR2 SYDVKM. V lost 6 bases, J lost 10 bases, and 22 bases lay in between. The CDR3 has 15 residues. This CDR3 reads CASSPGGAGAREQFF. The CDR3 region has the DNA TGTGCCAGCAGCCCCGGTGGAGCCGGGGCGCGGGAGCAGTTCTTC.

This clonotype showed up many times. The chain recombines TRBV3-1 with TRBJ1-2; D not resolved. Germline V gives CDR1 LGHDT, CDR2 YNNKEL (reference sequence). The CDR3 is 13 amino acids. Trimming cost V 0 bases and J 0 bases, with 2 bases left between them. The CDR3 DNA is TGTGCCAGCAGCCAAGACACTAACTATGGCTACACCTTC. The encoded protein is CASSQDTNYGYTF.

In this sample, this clonotype turned up many times. Germline and junction disagree at one end, which may indicate a read error. CDR3 sequence (DNA): TGTGCCAGCACGTACGACAGGACACCTCAAGAGACCCGGTACTTC. This encodes CASTYDRTPQETRYF. This chain uses TRBV2 with TRBJ2-5, with D perhaps TRBD1 (6 bases). From germline, CDR1 is SNHLY and CDR2 FYNNEI. The CDR3 extends over 15 amino acids.

The chain uses TRBV28 and TRBJ2-7; 11 nucleotides line up with TRBD1. Germline values: CDR1 MDHEN, CDR2 SYDVKM. This CDR3 has 16 residues. V shed 1 base, J shed 0 bases, and the junction held 2 bases outside the gene matches. This chain's CDR3 is CASSLLGTGGSYEQYF. CDR3 sequence (DNA): TGTGCCAGCAGTTTATTGGGGACAGGGGGCTCCTACGAGCAGTACTTC.

The chain has TRBV30 and TRBJ1-1; D is perhaps TRBD1 (5 bases). This CDR3 is 13 amino acids long. CDR1 GTSNPN and CDR2 SVGIG come from the germline V gene (reference sequence). V was pared by 6 bases and J by 0 bases, with 11 bases between. CDR3 in amino acids: CACQRGMNTEAFF. The CDR3 DNA reads TGTGCCTGCCAACGGGGGATGAACACTGAAGCTTTCTTT.

This clonotype was observed at least ten times. CDR3 sequence: CASGPLEWTEAFF. As DNA, the CDR3 is TGTGCCTCGGGTCCCCTCGAGTGGACTGAAGCTTTCTTT. The chain uses TRBV19 and TRBJ1-1; no definite D call. The CDR3 has 13 residues. V was cut by 11 bases and J by 5 bases, with 18 bases left in between. Looked up from germline, CDR1 is LNHDA and CDR2 is SQIVND (reference sequence).

This clonotype has a count of ten or more. This chain connects TRBV5-6 to TRBJ1-1, with D possibly matching TRBD1 (6 bases). Germline V CDR1 and CDR2: SGHDT, YYEEEE. There are 15 residues in the CDR3. Trimming stripped 4 bases from V and 4 bases from J, with 17 bases between. This CDR3 reads CASSPPRGAGTEAFF. The CDR3 DNA sequence: TGTGCCAGCAGCCCTCCACGGGGGGCTGGCACTGAAGCTTTCTTT. Full variable domain (remainder filled in from reference TRBV5-6 and TRBJ1-1): DAGVTQSPTHLIKTRGQQVTLRCSPKSGHDTVSWYQQALGQGPQFIFQYYEEEERQRGNFPDRFSGHQFPNYSSELNVNALLLGDSALYLCASSPPRGAGTEAFFGQGTRLTVV.

This chain joins TRBV20-1 and TRBJ2-7; unclear D gene. This CDR3 spans 15 amino acids. CDR1 and CDR2 (germline): DFQATT, SNEGSKA (reference sequence). V was pared by 1 base and J by 3 bases, with 16 bases between. CDR3 in DNA: TGCAGTGCTAGAGCCCCGGACCTCCCAGACTACGAGCAGTACTTC. Its translation: CSARAPDLPDYEQYF.

The sample holds many counts of this clonotype. The J gene is TRBJ2-5, the V gene TRBV7-8; 10 bases align to TRBD2. This CDR3 is built from 15 residues. V gave up 4 bases and J gave up 1 base; unmatched junction bases: 3. Germline assignment: CDR1 SGHVS and CDR2 FQNEAQ. This CDR3 reads CASSSSGGGQETQYF. The CDR3, as DNA: TGTGCCAGCAGCTCTAGCGGGGGAGGCCAAGAGACCCAGTACTTC.

This clonotype occurred many times. The gene calls are TRBV20-1 and TRBJ1-1, with TRBD1 identical over 9 bases. The CDR3 extends over 16 amino acids. V was clipped by 2 bases and J by 1 base; unmatched bases: 8. Germline loops: CDR1 DFQATT, CDR2 SNEGSKA (reference sequence). CDR3 nucleotides: TGCAGTGCTAGAAGTTTTGGGACAGGGCGGAACACTGAAGCTTTCTTT. This translates into CSARSFGTGRNTEAFF.

This clonotype was seen ten or more times. V usage is TRBV28 and J usage is TRBJ1-2, with no clear D. The CDR3 totals 14 residues. CDR1 MDHEN and CDR2 SYDVKM come from the germline V gene. V lost 6 bases, J lost 0 bases, and 11 bases lay in between. The CDR3 nucleotides read TGTGCCAGCAGCTTACAGTTAGCTAACTATGGCTACACCTTC. Protein: CASSLQLANYGYTF.

This clonotype was seen many times. The CDR3 is CASSPRDRETQYF. The CDR3 region has the DNA TGTGCCAGCTCACCACGGGACAGAGAGACCCAGTACTTC. The gene calls are TRBV18 and TRBJ2-5; 7 positions match TRBD1. There are 13 residues in the CDR3. V gave up 1 base and J gave up 4 bases; unmatched junction bases: 0. Per germline, CDR1 KGHSH and CDR2 LQKENI.

This clonotype was seen more than once but under ten times. This rearrangement joins TRBV5-1 to TRBJ1-2; TRBD1 matches at 11 bases. V shed 5 bases, J shed 7 bases, and the junction held 7 bases outside the gene matches. The CDR3 length is 14 residues. The germline V gene encodes CDR1 SGHRS and CDR2 YFSETQ. The CDR3 DNA is TGCGCCAGCAGGCCGGGACAGGGGGTTTCTGGCTACACCTTC. Residues: CASRPGQGVSGYTF.

This clonotype has ten or more counts. The chain couples TRBV6-1 to TRBJ1-2; D gene ambiguous. Trimming cost V 7 bases and J 5 bases, with 14 bases left between them. Germline V CDR1 and CDR2: MNHNS, SASEGT. This CDR3 has 13 amino acids. Here the CDR3 DNA reads TGTGCCAGCAACGACGCAGGAGGATATGGCTACACCTTC. This gives the protein CASNDAGGYGYTF.

CDR3 DNA: TGTGCCAGCAGCGGCGGACAGGGGACAAGCGATGAGCAGTTCTTC. Translation gives CASSGGQGTSDEQFF. The genes are TRBV5-5 and TRBJ2-1, with TRBD1 identical over 9 bases. This CDR3 has 15 amino acids. The junction had 10 bases not matched to a gene; V was cut back by 4 bases and J by 8 bases. The germline V gene encodes CDR1 SGHKS and CDR2 YYEKEE (reference sequence). Full variable domain (outside the CDR3, taken from reference TRBV5-5 and TRBJ2-1): DAGVTQSPTHLIKTRGQQVTLRCSPISGHKSVSWYQQVLGQGPQFIFQYYEKEERGRGNFPDRFSARQFPNYSSELNVNALLLGDSALYLCASSGGQGTSDEQFFGPGTRLTVL.

This clonotype was seen many times. This rearrangement joins TRBV3-1 to TRBJ2-1; a possible D gene is TRBD2 (6 bases). Germline CDR1 and CDR2: LGHDT and YNNKEL (reference sequence). Trimming took off 6 bases at V and 7 bases at J, with 25 bases between the two ends. The CDR3 length is 17 residues. The CDR3 nucleotides read TGTGCCAGCAGTCCTCCGTTCGGGGGAGGTTCCGGGAATGAGCAGTTCTTC. It encodes CASSPPFGGGSGNEQFF.

This clonotype showed up many times. The gene calls are TRBV28 and TRBJ2-5; D possibly corresponds to TRBD2 (6 bases). The CDR3 sequence is 16 residues long. The germline V and J ends were trimmed by 5 bases and 1 base, with 17 bases remaining between them. CDR1 is MDHEN and CDR2 is SYDVKM in the germline V gene. This CDR3 reads CASSGGRGITQETQYF. Written as DNA, the CDR3 is TGTGCCAGCAGTGGGGGACGGGGGATAACCCAAGAGACCCAGTACTTC.

There are many counts of this clonotype. The J gene is TRBJ1-2, the V gene TRBV19; D call uncertain. CDR1 is LNHDA, CDR2 SQIVND, per germline (reference sequence). Trimming took off 5 bases at V and 6 bases at J, with 13 bases between the two ends. The CDR3 spans 13 residues. The CDR3 loop is CASSARRADGYTF. The CDR3 bases are TGTGCCAGTAGTGCGCGGAGGGCGGATGGCTACACCTTC.

This clonotype has a count of ten or more. The CDR3 sequence: CASSLDPRAGSKNIQYF. Written as DNA, the CDR3 is TGTGCCAGCAGCTTAGATCCCCGGGCCGGGAGCAAAAACATTCAGTACTTC. The chain recombines TRBV7-9 with TRBJ2-4; D perhaps matches TRBD2 (6 bases). Germline V gene lookup returns CDR1 SEHNR and CDR2 FQNEAQ (reference sequence). V was clipped by 1 base and J by 3 bases, with 16 bases between them. The CDR3 extends over 17 amino acids.

Worth noting for this clonotype: One end of the junction varies from germline; a read error may be responsible. The chain links TRBV6-4 to TRBJ2-2, with 7 bases aligning to TRBD2. The germline CDR1 and CDR2 sequences are MRHNA and SNTAGT. This CDR3 is 15 amino acids long. The CDR3 DNA follows: TGTGCCAACAGTAAAGCGGGACGGCACACCGGGGAGCTGTTTTTT. Translation: CANSKAGRHTGELFF.

This clonotype showed up just a few times. A much larger clone differs from this one at a single base, so this may be a read error. CDR3 in DNA: TGTGCCAGCAGCCGACAGGGACCTAATGAAAAACTGTTTTTT. Protein sequence: CASSRQGPNEKLFF. J is TRBJ1-4 and V is TRBV5-4, with 7 positions matching TRBD1. V was pared by 4 bases and J by 3 bases, with 3 bases of the junction left unmatched. The CDR3 loop spans 14 amino acids. Germline-derived CDR1 and CDR2 are SGHNT and YYREEE (reference sequence).

This clonotype was seen many times. The rearrangement links TRBV5-6 to TRBJ2-7; the D gene is possibly TRBD2 (5 bases). The germline CDR1 and CDR2 sequences are SGHDT and YYEEEE. Trimming removed 4 bases at V and 2 bases at J, with 10 bases between. This CDR3 has 13 amino acids. This CDR3 reads CASSLREAYEQYF. The CDR3 bases are TGTGCCAGCAGCCTCCGGGAAGCCTACGAGCAGTACTTC. Full variable domain (remainder filled in from reference TRBV5-6 and TRBJ2-7): DAGVTQSPTHLIKTRGQQVTLRCSPKSGHDTVSWYQQALGQGPQFIFQYYEEEERQRGNFPDRFSGHQFPNYSSELNVNALLLGDSALYLCASSLREAYEQYFGPGTRLTVT.

Concerning this clonotype itself: This sequence may be a read error, since a much larger clone differs from it by one base. The V call is TRBV27, the J call TRBJ2-5; D may be TRBD2 (6 bases). The J call could be wrong; TRBJ2-7 is a better fit for the DNA end. Germline-derived CDR1 and CDR2 are MNHEY and SMNVEV (reference sequence). The CDR3 is 18 amino acids. This chain's CDR3 is CANSFQPPGLHYSYEQYF. The CDR3 region has the DNA TGTGCCAACAGTTTTCAACCTCCGGGACTCCACTACTCCTACGAGCAGTACTTC.